What follows is one T cell receptor beta chain and its context. Since no conserved phenylalanine or tryptophan closes the CDR3, a read error is the likely cause. The data were obtained in a study of low-dose radiotherapy and immunotherapy resistance in tumors. The wider study: One day prior to radiation and immunotherapy, intravenous cyclophosphamide at 200 mg/m2 was given, repeated every two weeks.

This CDR3 has 15 amino acids. Germline V CDR1 and CDR2: SGHKS, YYEKEE (reference sequence). V lost 4 bases and J 10 bases, leaving 21 bases between the germline ends. TRAV and TRBV primers primed cDNA for both TCRalpha and TCRbeta. A roughly 20-cycle PCR with a constant-region primer and V-primer adapter amplified TCRs. TCRdb reprocessed the reads with MiXCR, giving one entry per CDR3 protein. The sample consists of roughly 100,000 distinct CDR3 sequences, roughly 20% of them appearing once. This sample's time point: after trial treatment. The treatment here: LDRT plus nivolumab, ipilimumab, low-dose cyclophosphamide and aspirin (RACIN trial). Every donor was treated with nivolumab, ipilimumab, aspirin, low-dose cyclophosphamide and also low-dose radiotherapy. Eligibility was restricted to patients presenting with advanced solid tumors that lacked tumor-infiltrating lymphocytes.

The sequencing here drew on PBMCs, taken after low-dose radiotherapy plus immunotherapy. This chain uses TRBV5-5 with TRBJ2-1; D remains unclear. The clonotype comes from a male donor with prostate cancer. This CDR3 is CASSPPLKSLNEQFC. CDR3 bases: TGTGCCAGCAGCCCTCCCTTAAAGAGCCTCAACGAGCAGTTCTGC.